These 28 T cell receptor beta chains came from one sample sequenced in a study of blood T cell repertoires in COVID-19. Here immunoSEQ multiplex PCR was the method, and the copy in TCRdb shows in-frame clones only, minus some. Of roughly 63,000 clones detected, roughly nine tenths appear once; the ten largest clones hold roughly 8.8%. The sequencing sample was made of peripheral blood. These receptors were collected from a man in his fifties with active COVID-19.

The genes are TRBV9 and TRBJ2-1, with 8 nucleotides matching TRBD1. The length of the CDR3 is 15 residues. V trimming: 4 bases; J trimming: 4 bases; junction bases outside the gene matches: 7. The germline V gene encodes CDR1 SGDLS and CDR2 YYNGEE. The CDR3 reads CASSPQGAIYNEQFF. For the CDR3, the DNA is TGTGCCAGCAGCCCCCAGGGGGCTATTTACAATGAGCAGTTCTTC.

The chain combines TRBV11-1 with TRBJ2-1; TRBD1 aligns across 10 bases. The V gene's germline CDR1 is SGHAT and CDR2 FQDESV (reference sequence). The CDR3 length is 15 residues. After removal of 3 bases from V and 8 bases from J, the junction contained 7 bases not matched to a gene. This CDR3 reads CASSFGQGVNDEQFF. The CDR3 nucleotides read TGTGCCAGCAGCTTTGGACAGGGGGTTAACGATGAGCAGTTCTTC.

This chain joins TRBV4-1 and TRBJ2-7; D possibly corresponds to TRBD2 (5 bases). Trimming removed 0 bases from V and 3 bases from J, with 12 bases in between. The germline V gene encodes CDR1 MGHRA and CDR2 YSYEKL. CDR3 length: 15 residues. Here the CDR3 reads CASSQEGGRVYEQYF. CDR3 DNA: TGCGCCAGCAGCCAAGAAGGAGGACGGGTCTACGAGCAGTACTTC.

The chain employs TRBV2 and TRBJ2-7; 12 bases agree with TRBD2. This CDR3 has 15 amino acids. Germline V CDR1 and CDR2: SNHLY, FYNNEI. V gave up 3 bases and J gave up 6 bases; unmatched junction bases: 6. In DNA, the CDR3 is TGTGCCAGCAGTGACTCTAGCGGGGGGGCTGGCGAGCAGTACTTC. It yields the protein CASSDSSGGAGEQYF. Full variable domain (remainder filled in from reference TRBV2 and TRBJ2-7): EPEVTQTPSHQVTQMGQEVILRCVPISNHLYFYWYRQILGQKVEFLVSFYNNEISEKSEIFDDQFSVERPDGSNFTLKIRSTKLEDSAMYFCASSDSSGGAGEQYFGPGTRLTVT.

The chain links TRBV7-9 to TRBJ2-3; the D is unclear. V dropped 7 bases and J dropped 4 bases, with 6 bases sitting between them. This CDR3 spans 11 amino acids. The germline gives CDR1 SEHNR, CDR2 FQNEAQ (reference sequence). CDR3 bases: TGTGCCAGCACTCTCGCAGATACGCAGTATTTT. It encodes CASTLADTQYF.

The chain has TRBV2 and TRBJ1-5; D call uncertain. The CDR3 covers 14 residues. V was cut by 7 bases and J by 2 bases, with 12 bases left in between. From germline, CDR1 is SNHLY and CDR2 FYNNEI. CDR3 amino acids: CASTQERGNQPQHF. Written as DNA, the CDR3 is TGTGCCAGCACTCAGGAAAGAGGCAATCAGCCCCAGCATTTT.

This chain links TRBV15 with TRBJ1-4; 12 positions match TRBD1. Germline V lookup: CDR1 LNHNV, CDR2 YYDKDF (reference sequence). The trim removed 5 bases at V and 6 bases at J, leaving 7 bases unmatched. CDR3 length: 16 residues. The CDR3 reads CATSGTGGGFDEKLFF. CDR3 DNA sequence: TGTGCCACCAGCGGGACAGGGGGCGGCTTTGATGAAAAACTGTTTTTT.

V is TRBV5-5 and J is TRBJ1-6, with D tentatively TRBD1 (6 bases). In germline, CDR1 is SGHKS, CDR2 YYEKEE (reference sequence). The CDR3 totals 13 residues. V lost 5 bases and J lost 6, with 9 bases in between. CDR3 in amino acids: CASSRGSNSPLHF. CDR3 in DNA: TGTGCCAGCAGTAGGGGGAGTAATTCACCCCTCCACTTT.

Remarks on this clone: Other DNA sequences from this sample encode an identical CDR3 as well. The chain's CDR3 is CASSQGQNYGYTF. In nucleotides, the CDR3 is TGTGCCAGCAGCCAAGGCCAGAACTATGGCTACACCTTC. The genes are TRBV3-1 (or the pseudogene TRBV3-2) and TRBJ1-2; D uncertain. CDR1 is LGHDT and CDR2 is YNNKEL in the germline V gene (reference sequence). There are 13 residues in the CDR3. V was cut by 1 base and J by 2 bases, with 5 bases left in between.

J is TRBJ1-5 and V is TRBV5-6, with 8 bases fitting TRBD1. Germline lookup yields CDR1 SGHDT and CDR2 YYEEEE. This CDR3 has 15 amino acids. The V and J ends lost 3 bases and 5 bases, in that order; junction bases with no gene match: 7. The CDR3 DNA follows: TGTGCCAGCAGCTCGGGGACAGGTCAGGATCAGCCCCAGCATTTT. It codes for CASSSGTGQDQPQHF.

This chain connects TRBV9 to TRBJ2-5; 8 bases are shared with TRBD2. The germline V gene encodes CDR1 SGDLS and CDR2 YYNGEE. The CDR3 sequence is 15 residues long. V was clipped by 0 bases and J by 4 bases; unmatched bases: 5. The CDR3 DNA is TGTGCCAGCAGCGTAGAGGCCCGGGGGGGAGAGACCCAGTACTTC. This encodes CASSVEARGGETQYF.

This sequence joins TRBV28 and TRBJ1-1; D is possibly TRBD1 (5 bases). The CDR3 covers 15 residues. V was cut by 5 bases and J by 0 bases, with 13 bases left in between. Per the germline V gene, CDR1 is MDHEN and CDR2 is SYDVKM. CDR3 DNA sequence: TGTGCCAGCAGTGTGAGGGGACTCATGAACACTGAAGCTTTCTTT. Protein sequence: CASSVRGLMNTEAFF.

J is TRBJ2-6 and V is TRBV10-3; perhaps TRBD1 as D (5 bases). Germline values: CDR1 ENHRY, CDR2 SYGVKD. V was clipped by 4 bases and J by 2 bases, with 12 bases between them. This CDR3 has 16 residues. The CDR3 sequence: CAISGADSTGANVLTF. CDR3 sequence (DNA): TGTGCCATCAGTGGGGCTGACAGTACTGGGGCCAACGTCCTGACTTTC.

The genes are TRBV11-2 and TRBJ2-2; TRBD1 is a possible D gene (6 bases). V lost 3 bases and J lost 8, with 19 bases in between. Germline V gives CDR1 SGHAT, CDR2 FQNNGV. This CDR3 spans 16 amino acids. DNA for the CDR3: TGTGCCAGCAGCTTGGGGGAAAACAGGGCTACTGGGGAGCTGTTTTTT. This sequence encodes CASSLGENRATGELFF.

This chain links TRBV11-3 with TRBJ2-3, with D unclear. The germline V and J ends were trimmed by 5 bases and 3 bases, with 15 bases remaining between them. The CDR3 extends over 15 amino acids. The germline gives CDR1 SGHNT, CDR2 YENEEA. The CDR3 protein is CASSPRSGLTDTQYF. The CDR3 DNA reads TGTGCCAGCAGCCCACGGTCGGGTTTGACAGATACGCAGTATTTT.

By sample share, this clone is medium-sized. The rearrangement uses TRBV6-6 and TRBJ2-5; a possible D gene is TRBD1 (6 bases). Germline V CDR1 and CDR2: MNHNY, SVGAGI (reference sequence). The CDR3 consists of 15 residues. V lost 1 base to trimming and J lost 5 bases, with 14 bases between them. CDR3 DNA sequence: TGTGCCAGCAGTTACTTTACAGGGTCCAAGGAGACCCAGTACTTC. Its translation is CASSYFTGSKETQYF.

This clone occurred once. Other DNA sequences in this sample translate to the same CDR3. The J gene is TRBJ1-1, the V gene TRBV6-5; TRBD1 agrees at 7 bases. This CDR3 has 14 amino acids. Germline CDR1 reads MNHEY; CDR2 reads SVGAGI. V gave up 2 bases and J gave up 1 base; unmatched junction bases: 1. The CDR3 spells CASSYRTGNTEAFF. CDR3 DNA: TGTGCCAGCAGTTACCGGACAGGGAACACTGAAGCTTTCTTT.

The chain uses TRBV7-9 and TRBJ2-3, with TRBD1 matching 8 bases. Germline assignment: CDR1 SEHNR and CDR2 FQNEAQ (reference sequence). The CDR3 is 15 residues long. V was pared by 2 bases and J by 3 bases, with 4 bases of the junction left unmatched. In nucleotides, the CDR3 is TGTGCCAGCAGCTTATATCAGGGGGCAACAGATACGCAGTATTTT. Translation: CASSLYQGATDTQYF.

This sequence joins TRBV19 and TRBJ1-6; 8 bases match TRBD1. Germline lookup yields CDR1 LNHDA and CDR2 SQIVND (reference sequence). The CDR3 totals 16 residues. The trim removed 0 bases at V and 4 bases at J, leaving 2 bases unmatched. CDR3 nucleotide sequence: TGTGCCAGTAGTATAGATCACAGGGGGTATAATTCACCCCTCCACTTT. It yields the protein CASSIDHRGYNSPLHF.

V and J are TRBV2 and TRBJ1-2, with TRBD1 as a possible D gene (6 bases). Trimming stripped 5 bases from V and 0 bases from J, with 13 bases between. Looked up from germline, CDR1 is SNHLY and CDR2 is FYNNEI. This CDR3 contains 15 residues. CDR3 in amino acids: CASSTDRTTNYGYTF. CDR3 DNA sequence: TGTGCCAGCAGTACCGACAGGACGACTAACTATGGCTACACCTTC.

This sequence joins TRBV9 and TRBJ2-1; 9 nucleotides line up with TRBD1. The trim removed 5 bases at V and 6 bases at J, leaving 9 bases unmatched. The CDR3 runs to 15 residues. CDR1 is SGDLS, CDR2 YYNGEE, per germline. CDR3 bases: TGTGCCAGCAGTCGTACTGACAGGGGGAGCAATGAGCAGTTCTTC. Protein product: CASSRTDRGSNEQFF.

The gene calls are TRBV6-2 or TRBV6-3 and TRBJ1-5; D ambiguous. CDR1 is MNHEY and CDR2 is SVGEGT in the germline V gene. V was cut by 4 bases and J by 6 bases, with 10 bases left in between. The CDR3 sequence is 13 residues long. CDR3 in DNA: TGTGCCAGCAGTTTTAGGGCGGGTCAGCCCCAGCATTTT. Translated: CASSFRAGQPQHF.

This chain uses TRBV5-1 with TRBJ2-2; D possibly corresponds to TRBD2 (7 bases). Deletions cut 4 bases from V and 2 bases from J, with 15 bases between. CDR3 length: 16 amino acids. Germline V lookup: CDR1 SGHRS, CDR2 YFSETQ. This CDR3 is CASSGGAQLNTGELFF. CDR3 nucleotide sequence: TGCGCCAGCAGCGGGGGGGCGCAGCTAAACACCGGGGAGCTGTTTTTT. Filled out from reference TRBV5-1 and TRBJ2-2, the complete variable domain reads KAGVTQTPRYLIKTRGQQVTLSCSPISGHRSVSWYQQTPGQGLQFLFEYFSETQRNKGNFPGRFSGRQFSNSRSEMNVSTLELGDSALYLCASSGGAQLNTGELFFGEGSRLTVL.

The rearrangement joins TRBV4-1 to TRBJ1-2, with TRBD1 identical over 8 bases. J gave up 1 base and V 3 bases, and 1 base lay outside the gene matches. This CDR3 contains 14 residues. The germline V gene encodes CDR1 MGHRA and CDR2 YSYEKL. CDR3 residues: CASSQDRVNYGYTF. The CDR3 nucleotides are TGCGCCAGCAGCCAGGACAGGGTTAACTATGGCTACACCTTC.

The V gene is TRBV4-3, the J gene TRBJ2-3, with TRBD1 identical over 9 bases. The CDR3 has 19 residues. Germline lookup yields CDR1 LGHNA and CDR2 YSLEER. The V gene end was trimmed by 0 bases and the J gene end by 4 bases; junction bases not matched to a gene: 14. For the CDR3, the DNA is TGCGCCAGCAGCCAAGATAGGCGGGTGGGACAGGGCGCGGCAGATACGCAGTATTTT. It is translated as CASSQDRRVGQGAADTQYF.

The V and J genes are TRBV13 and TRBJ2-3, with TRBD1 matching over 7 bases. Germline CDR1 is PRHDT and CDR2 is FYEKMQ (reference sequence). Unmatched junction bases numbered 7, after V lost 5 bases and J lost 2 bases. The CDR3 covers 15 residues. CDR3 sequence: CASSPWTGVTDTQYF. Here the CDR3 DNA reads TGTGCCAGCAGCCCCTGGACAGGAGTCACAGATACGCAGTATTTT.

The chain uses TRBV18 and TRBJ1-5; no clear D. CDR1 KGHSH and CDR2 LQKENI come from the germline V gene. The CDR3 totals 16 residues. Between the trimmed V and J ends, which lost 6 bases and 2 bases, there was a span of 17 bases. DNA for the CDR3: TGTGCCAGCTCCCTCCGGCCGGGAGAGGGCAATCAGCCCCAGCATTTT. Residues: CASSLRPGEGNQPQHF. Drawing the rest from reference TRBV18 and TRBJ1-5, the complete variable domain is NAGVMQNPRHLVRRRGQEARLRCSPMKGHSHVYWYRQLPEEGLKFMVYLQKENIIDESGMPKERFSAEFPKEGPSILRIQQVVRGDSAAYFCASSLRPGEGNQPQHFGDGTRLSIL.

The chain is built from TRBV5-1 and TRBJ1-4; TRBD1 agrees at 11 bases. With V trimmed by 4 bases and J by 0 bases, 2 bases remained unmatched. The CDR3 loop spans 16 amino acids. Germline V gives CDR1 SGHRS, CDR2 YFSETQ. CDR3 residues: CASSTGQGATNEKLFF. CDR3 nucleotide sequence: TGCGCCAGCAGCACGGGACAGGGGGCAACTAATGAAAAACTGTTTTTT. Using reference TRBV5-1 and TRBJ1-4 for the parts outside the CDR3, the full variable domain is KAGVTQTPRYLIKTRGQQVTLSCSPISGHRSVSWYQQTPGQGLQFLFEYFSETQRNKGNFPGRFSGRQFSNSRSEMNVSTLELGDSALYLCASSTGQGATNEKLFFGSGTQLSVL.